These 30 T cell receptor beta chains came from one sample sequenced in a study of chronic HIV infection and antiretroviral therapy. TCRdb reprocessed the 5' RACE reads via MiXCR and lists one record per CDR3 protein. The sample shows fewer than 40,000 distinct CDR3 sequences, 7.5% to 10% of them seen only once. The sequencing sample was made of peripheral blood. The source is an adult who had HIV and had not received antiretroviral therapy, or was an uninfected healthy control (not recorded which).

V is TRBV6-5 and J is TRBJ1-4; TRBD1 agrees at 10 bases. V trimming: 6 bases; J trimming: 8 bases; junction bases outside the gene matches: 9. This CDR3 spans 15 amino acids. Germline V gives CDR1 MNHEY, CDR2 SVGAGI. The CDR3 spells CASSRTGTGEEKLFF. The CDR3 nucleotides are TGTGCCAGCAGCCGCACCGGGACAGGGGAGGAAAAACTGTTTTTT.

Ten or more counts support this clonotype. The V and J genes are TRBV5-1 and TRBJ1-1; 9 bases are a match to TRBD1. The CDR3 totals 14 residues. CDR1 is SGHRS, CDR2 YFSETQ, per germline. With V trimmed by 4 bases and J by 8 bases, 9 bases remained unmatched. CDR3 nucleotide sequence: TGCGCCAGCAGCCCGGGACAGGGATTGGGAGAAGCTTTCTTT. Translated: CASSPGQGLGEAFF.

This clonotype is deemed medium-sized (0.01 to 0.1%). The V and J genes are TRBV29-1 and TRBJ1-5; 7 bases align to TRBD1. The CDR3 covers 12 residues. Germline CDR1 and CDR2: SQVTM and ANQGSEA. With 5 bases clipped from V and 7 bases from J, the junction kept 5 bases outside the gene matches. This CDR3 reads CSVLTGNQPQHF. In DNA, the CDR3 is TGCAGCGTTTTGACAGGGAACCAGCCCCAGCATTTT.

Only a few counts were recorded for this clonotype. The chain joins TRBV27 to TRBJ2-1; 7 nucleotides align to TRBD2. The CDR3 spans 14 residues. V lost 2 bases to trimming and J lost 4 bases; unmatched junction nucleotides: 2. Germline V gene sequence: CDR1 MNHEY, CDR2 SMNVEV (reference sequence). The CDR3 here is CASSLGGGYNEQFF. CDR3 bases: TGTGCCAGCAGTTTAGGGGGAGGGTACAATGAGCAGTTCTTC.

The chain couples TRBV18 to TRBJ1-2, with 7 bases matching TRBD1. Trimming at V came to 2 bases and at J to 4 bases, leaving 10 bases not matched to a gene. Germline V gives CDR1 KGHSH, CDR2 LQKENI. The CDR3 length is 16 residues. CDR3: CASSPYGSGQTYGYTF. The CDR3 DNA reads as TGTGCCAGCTCACCATATGGATCGGGACAGACCTATGGCTACACCTTC.

V gene TRBV7-2 combines with J gene TRBJ1-2, with D possibly being TRBD1 (6 bases). The CDR3 is 13 residues long. V was cut by 4 bases and J by 7 bases, with 13 bases left in between. Germline assignment: CDR1 SGHTA and CDR2 FQGNSA. The CDR3 region has the DNA TGTGCCAGCAGCTCGACAGGTGGCGGTGGCTACACCTTC. This sequence encodes CASSSTGGGGYTF.

This clonotype was recorded many times. The chain employs TRBV4-2 and TRBJ1-5; D might be TRBD1 (5 bases). From germline, CDR1 is LGHNA and CDR2 YNFKEQ. This CDR3 spans 17 amino acids. V was cut by 0 bases and J by 5 bases, with 17 bases left in between. The CDR3 bases are TGTGCCAGCAGCCAAGATAGGCGGTTGACAGCAGATCAGCCCCAGCATTTT. Translated, it gives CASSQDRRLTADQPQHF.

This clonotype was recorded many times. J is TRBJ2-5 and V is TRBV29-1; tentatively, D is TRBD1 (6 bases). V lost 8 bases to trimming and J lost 2 bases, with 18 bases between them. Germline V gives CDR1 SQVTM, CDR2 ANQGSEA. This CDR3 has 14 residues. The CDR3 loop reads CSIGLTGLQETQYF. The CDR3 region has the DNA TGCAGCATTGGCTTAACAGGGCTTCAAGAGACCCAGTACTTC.

CDR3 sequence reads: CSARVRDSYNSPLHF. In DNA form, the CDR3 reads TGCAGTGCTAGAGTCCGAGACTCCTATAATTCACCCCTCCACTTT. The chain recombines TRBV20-1 with TRBJ1-6; no clear D. Trimming cost V 1 base and J 0 bases, with 7 bases left between them. The germline V gene has CDR1 DFQATT and CDR2 SNEGSKA (reference sequence). CDR3 size: 15 residues.

This clonotype was seen ten or more times. The chain recombines TRBV20-1 with TRBJ2-6; D remains ambiguous. CDR1 DFQATT and CDR2 SNEGSKA come from the germline V gene (reference sequence). Deletions cut 6 bases from V and 0 bases from J, with 3 bases between. CDR3 length equals 12 residues. The CDR3 coding sequence is TGCAGTGCCCCCTCTGGGGCCAACGTCCTGACTTTC. This codes for CSAPSGANVLTF.

The chain has TRBV20-1 and TRBJ1-1; no definite D call. The CDR3 spans 10 residues. Germline loops: CDR1 DFQATT, CDR2 SNEGSKA (reference sequence). Trimming stripped 8 bases from V and 8 bases from J, with 12 bases between. The CDR3 bases are TGCAGTAAAGCCAACATAGAAGCTTTCTTT. Translation gives CSKANIEAFF.

The chain carries TRBV9 and TRBJ1-2; 10 nucleotides agree with TRBD1. Germline trimming cut 4 bases from V and 4 bases from J; bases unmatched to any gene: 7. The CDR3 covers 15 residues. Per the germline V gene, CDR1 is SGDLS and CDR2 is YYNGEE. CDR3 loop: CASSFRDRGVYGYTF. In nucleotides, the CDR3 is TGTGCCAGCAGCTTCCGGGACAGGGGCGTCTATGGCTACACCTTC.

This clonotype is medium-sized in the sample. The chain recombines TRBV10-3 with TRBJ2-3; a weak D match, TRBD2 (6 bases). Germline CDR1 reads ENHRY; CDR2 reads SYGVKD. The CDR3 runs 16 residues. Deletions cut 4 bases from V and 2 bases from J, with 16 bases between. The chain's CDR3 is CAISGSAGPYTDTQYF. The CDR3 nucleotides read TGTGCCATCAGTGGGTCAGCGGGTCCTTACACAGATACGCAGTATTTT.

This clonotype was recorded many times. The J gene is TRBJ2-1, the V gene TRBV10-3; D may be TRBD1 or TRBD2 (5 bases each). The CDR3 runs to 14 residues. The germline V and J ends were trimmed by 6 bases and 6 bases, with 15 bases remaining between them. CDR1 is ENHRY, CDR2 SYGVKD, per germline. CDR3 DNA: TGTGCCATCAGGTCCGGGACCCAGGTCAATGAGCAGTTCTTC. Amino acids: CAIRSGTQVNEQFF.

This clonotype appeared many times. The chain is built from TRBV6-4 and TRBJ2-1, with 8 bases fitting TRBD2. V dropped 8 bases and J dropped 4; count of bases not matched to a gene: 10. CDR1 MRHNA and CDR2 SNTAGT come from the germline V gene. The CDR3 length is 15 residues. Here the CDR3 reads CASSRGSGGYNEQFF. DNA for the CDR3: TGTGCCAGCTCCCGGGGGAGCGGGGGTTACAATGAGCAGTTCTTC.

This clonotype was detected ten times or more. The chain links TRBV29-1 to TRBJ2-3; D remains ambiguous. Germline CDR1 is SQVTM and CDR2 is ANQGSEA. The CDR3 contains 12 residues. Trimming shortened V by 5 bases and J by 3 bases, and 9 bases separated the two germline ends. CDR3 bases: TGCAGCGTTATTCCCTGGACAGATACGCAGTATTTT. Its translation is CSVIPWTDTQYF.

This clonotype was picked up many times. The rearrangement uses TRBV4-3 and TRBJ2-3, with D perhaps matching TRBD2 (6 bases). CDR3 length: 14 amino acids. V lost 1 base and J 4 bases, leaving 9 bases between the germline ends. CDR1 LGHNA and CDR2 YSLEER come from the germline V gene. CDR3 sequence reads: CASSQVGGADTQYF. The CDR3, as DNA: TGCGCCAGCAGCCAAGTGGGGGGTGCAGATACGCAGTATTTT.

This clonotype was observed at least ten times. The chain recombines TRBV5-1 with TRBJ1-1, with D hard to call. The CDR3 is 13 amino acids. Germline V gene lookup returns CDR1 SGHRS and CDR2 YFSETQ. Trimming stripped 2 bases from V and 1 base from J, with 6 bases between. This CDR3 is CASSFQQNTEAFF. The DNA of the CDR3 is TGCGCCAGCAGCTTCCAACAGAACACTGAAGCTTTCTTT.

There are a few counts of this clonotype. V is TRBV12-3 or TRBV12-4 and J is TRBJ2-3; 12 nucleotides line up with TRBD2. This CDR3 has 16 amino acids. V gave up 6 bases and J gave up 3 bases; unmatched junction bases: 7. CDR3 region: CASREALAGGTDTQYF. CDR3 DNA: TGTGCCAGCAGGGAGGCCCTAGCGGGAGGGACAGATACGCAGTATTTT.

Points on this clonotype: A much larger clonotype is one base distant, so this may be a read error. This chain joins TRBV5-1 and TRBJ1-4; D unclear. Germline CDR1 SGHRS, CDR2 YFSETQ. This CDR3 is 14 amino acids long. CDR3 in DNA: TGCACCAGCGCCGACCGGACGCTTAATGAAAAACTGTTTTTT. This gives the protein CTSADRTLNEKLFF.

This clonotype was observed at least ten times. The chain has TRBV4-1 and TRBJ2-7; D might be TRBD2 (5 bases). Germline CDR1 and CDR2: MGHRA and YSYEKL. The V end lost 0 bases, the J end lost 4 bases, and 10 bases lay between the germline ends. The CDR3 sequence is 14 residues long. The CDR3 region has the DNA TGCGCCAGCAGCCAAGATATCAGAGGGTACGAGCAGTACTTC. Translating it yields CASSQDIRGYEQYF.

This clonotype has just a few counts. This chain connects TRBV29-1 to TRBJ2-6; D perhaps matches TRBD1 (5 bases). Germline-derived CDR1 and CDR2 are SQVTM and ANQGSEA. The CDR3 covers 14 residues. V was cut by 6 bases and J by 0 bases, with 9 bases left in between. The CDR3 DNA is TGCAGCGTAAGACAGAACTCTGGGGCCAACGTCCTGACTTTC. This encodes CSVRQNSGANVLTF.

The V and J genes are TRBV6-2 or TRBV6-3 and TRBJ1-6, with D possibly matching TRBD1 (5 bases). The CDR3 loop spans 14 amino acids. With 7 bases removed from V and 7 bases from J, the gap between germline ends came to 14 bases. CDR1 MNHEY and CDR2 SVGEGT come from the germline V gene. CDR3 sequence reads: CASTRDSLNSPLHF. In DNA, the CDR3 is TGTGCCAGCACACGGGACTCCCTGAATTCACCCCTCCACTTT.

The rearrangement uses TRBV5-4 and TRBJ1-1; the match to TRBD1 covers 7 bases. Germline CDR1 SGHNT, CDR2 YYREEE (reference sequence). V was clipped by 0 bases and J by 1 base; unmatched bases: 6. The CDR3 sequence is 16 residues long. The CDR3 protein is CASSLGGQETNTEAFF. CDR3 coding DNA: TGTGCCAGCAGCTTGGGAGGACAGGAAACGAACACTGAAGCTTTCTTT. The whole variable domain, filled in from reference TRBV5-4 and TRBJ1-1, reads ETGVTQSPTHLIKTRGQQVTLRCSSQSGHNTVSWYQQALGQGPQFIFQYYREEENGRGNFPPRFSGLQFPNYSSELNVNALELDDSALYLCASSLGGQETNTEAFFGQGTRLTVV.

This clonotype occurred a few times. The chain is built from TRBV12-5 and TRBJ2-5; TRBD1 matches 10 bases. Germline values: CDR1 LGHNT, CDR2 FRNRAP. The CDR3 covers 15 residues. V dropped 7 bases and J dropped 4; count of bases not matched to a gene: 9. The CDR3 nucleotides read TGTGCTAGTGCCTCGACGACAGGGGGCGCAGAGACCCAGTACTTC. Its translation: CASASTTGGAETQYF.

This chain links TRBV7-9 with TRBJ2-7; possibly TRBD2 for D (5 bases). Germline loops: CDR1 SEHNR, CDR2 FQNEAQ (reference sequence). V was cut by 8 bases and J by 6 bases, with 11 bases left in between. This CDR3 is 11 amino acids long. The CDR3 DNA sequence: TGTGCCAGCTCGGGGTTCGGCGAGCAGTACTTC. This codes for CASSGFGEQYF.

This clonotype has ten or more counts. This chain uses TRBV29-1 with TRBJ2-5; the match to TRBD1 covers 9 bases. Germline assignment: CDR1 SQVTM and CDR2 ANQGSEA. Trimming at V came to 6 bases and at J to 2 bases, leaving 7 bases not matched to a gene. The CDR3 has 14 residues. The CDR3 protein is CSVTGTGLQETQYF. As DNA, the CDR3 is TGCAGCGTGACAGGGACAGGGTTACAAGAGACCCAGTACTTC.

This clonotype was counted at least ten times. This chain uses TRBV20-1 with TRBJ2-7; tentative D call: TRBD1 (5 bases). The CDR3 has 14 residues. The germline V gene has CDR1 DFQATT and CDR2 SNEGSKA (reference sequence). The V and J ends lost 1 base and 2 bases respectively, with 12 bases between them. CDR3 residues: CSARGDSTTYEQYF. Written as DNA, the CDR3 is TGCAGTGCTAGAGGAGACAGTACCACCTACGAGCAGTACTTC.

This chain uses TRBV28 with TRBJ1-1; weak D call: TRBD1 (6 bases). Trimming took off 7 bases at V and 4 bases at J, with 10 bases between the two ends. The CDR3 totals 12 residues. Germline CDR1 and CDR2: MDHEN and SYDVKM. DNA for the CDR3: TGTGCCAGCACCACAGGGAGCACTGAAGCTTTCTTT. Translated, it gives CASTTGSTEAFF.

As to this clonotype: A clone one base away is much larger, so this may be a read error. The chain joins TRBV29-1 to TRBJ2-1; D perhaps matches TRBD1 (6 bases). V was clipped by 4 bases and J by 4 bases, with 11 bases between them. Germline V gene data show CDR1 as SQVTM and CDR2 as ANQGSEA. The CDR3 contains 13 residues. The chain's CDR3 is CSVAGQRYNEQFF. CDR3 DNA: TGCAGCGTTGCGGGACAACGTTACAATGAGCAGTTCTTC.